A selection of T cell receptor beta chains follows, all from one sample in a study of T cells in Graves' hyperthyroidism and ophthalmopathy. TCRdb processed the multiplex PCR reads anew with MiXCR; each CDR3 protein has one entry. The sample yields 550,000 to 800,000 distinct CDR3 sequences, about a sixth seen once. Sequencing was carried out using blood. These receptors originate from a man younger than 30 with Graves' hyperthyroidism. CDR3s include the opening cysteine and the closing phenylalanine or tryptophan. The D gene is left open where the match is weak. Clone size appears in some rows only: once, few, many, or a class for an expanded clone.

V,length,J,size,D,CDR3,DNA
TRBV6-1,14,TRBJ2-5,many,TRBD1,CASGQPGGDETQYF,TGTGCCAGCGGCCAGCCAGGGGGCGACGAGACCCAGTACTTC
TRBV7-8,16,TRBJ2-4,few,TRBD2,CASSSRLAGAPNIQYF,TGTGCCAGCAGCTCTAGACTAGCGGGAGCCCCAAACATTCAGTACTTC
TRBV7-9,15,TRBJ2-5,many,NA,CASSSRSRAKETQYF,TGTGCCAGCAGCTCCCGAAGCAGGGCTAAAGAGACCCAGTACTTC
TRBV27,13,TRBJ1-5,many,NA,CASSFEGSQPQHF,TGTGCCAGCAGTTTTGAAGGTAGTCAGCCCCAGCATTTT
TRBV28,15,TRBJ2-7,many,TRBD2,CASSKLAGEAGEQYF,TGTGCCAGCAGCAAACTAGCGGGAGAAGCGGGCGAGCAGTACTTC
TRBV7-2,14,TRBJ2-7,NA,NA,CVSSSGTFSYEQYF,TGTGTCAGCAGCTCCGGGACTTTCTCCTACGAGCAGTACTTC
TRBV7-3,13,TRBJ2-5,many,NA,CASSLQPQETQYF,TGTGCCAGCAGCTTACAGCCCCAAGAGACCCAGTACTTC
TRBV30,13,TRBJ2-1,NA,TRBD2,CAWTKPSGGTQFF,TGTGCCTGGACCAAGCCTAGCGGAGGGACGCAGTTCTTC
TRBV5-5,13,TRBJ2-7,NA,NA,CATRQNPGYEQYF,TGTGCCACCCGACAGAACCCCGGCTACGAGCAGTACTTC
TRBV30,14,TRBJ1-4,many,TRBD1,CAWSQTGKDEKLFF,TGTGCCTGGTCCCAGACAGGGAAGGACGAAAAACTGTTTTTT
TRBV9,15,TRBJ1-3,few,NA,CASSVEGGGGNTIYF,TGTGCCAGCAGCGTAGAAGGTGGTGGAGGAAACACCATATATTTT
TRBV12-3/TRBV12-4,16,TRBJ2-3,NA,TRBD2,CASSFWREGQRGTQYF,TGTGCCAGCAGTTTCTGGCGGGAGGGCCAGAGAGGTACGCAGTATTTT
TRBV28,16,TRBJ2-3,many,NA,CASSPPDGSSTDTQYF,TGTGCCAGCAGTCCTCCGGACGGATCTAGCACAGATACGCAGTATTTT
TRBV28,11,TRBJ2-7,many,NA,CASIRAYEQYF,TGTGCCAGCATTCGGGCATACGAGCAGTACTTC
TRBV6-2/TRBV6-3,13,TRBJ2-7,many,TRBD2,CASVGLAGDEQYF,TGTGCCAGCGTGGGGCTAGCGGGGGACGAGCAGTACTTC
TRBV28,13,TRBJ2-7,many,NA,CASSLVRDYEQYF,TGTGCCAGCAGTTTAGTTAGGGATTACGAGCAGTACTTC
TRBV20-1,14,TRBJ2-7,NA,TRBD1,CSARLTGAGYEQYF,TGCAGTGCTAGACTTACAGGGGCCGGGTACGAGCAGTACTTC
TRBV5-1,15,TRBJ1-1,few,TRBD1,CASRQEGAMNTEAFF,TGCGCCAGCAGACAGGAGGGGGCCATGAACACTGAAGCTTTCTTT
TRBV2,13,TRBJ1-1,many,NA,CASSYSQRDEAFF,TGTGCCAGCAGCTACTCCCAGCGCGATGAAGCTTTCTTT
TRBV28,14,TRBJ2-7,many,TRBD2,CASSFLREVEEQYF,TGTGCCAGCAGTTTCCTGCGGGAGGTGGAAGAGCAGTACTTC
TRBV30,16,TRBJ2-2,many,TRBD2,CAWKGGRPVRPGELFF,TGTGCCTGGAAGGGCGGGAGGCCAGTCAGGCCCGGGGAGCTGTTTTTT
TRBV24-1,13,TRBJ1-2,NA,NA,CATSDPAAYGYTF,TGTGCCACCAGTGACCCCGCTGCCTATGGCTACACCTTC
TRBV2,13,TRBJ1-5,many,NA,CASTGEVGQPQHF,TGTGCCAGCACAGGGGAAGTCGGGCAGCCCCAGCATTTT
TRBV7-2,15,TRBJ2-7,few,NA,CASSLGRPNIYEQYF,TGTGCCAGCAGCCTCGGACGGCCTAACATCTACGAGCAGTACTTC
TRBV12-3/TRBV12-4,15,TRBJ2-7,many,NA,CASSLGGSGGYEQYF,TGTGCCAGCAGTTTAGGAGGGAGCGGCGGGTACGAGCAGTACTTC
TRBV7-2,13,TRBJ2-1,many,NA,CASSTGQNNEQFF,TGTGCCAGCAGCACTGGACAGAACAATGAGCAGTTCTTC
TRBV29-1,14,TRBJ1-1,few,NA,CSDHRAGMNTEAFF,TGCAGCGATCACAGGGCAGGAATGAACACTGAAGCTTTCTTT
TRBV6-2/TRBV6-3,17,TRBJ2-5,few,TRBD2,CASSYSSGGVVGETQYF,TGTGCCAGCAGTTACTCCTCGGGGGGAGTGGTCGGGGAGACCCAGTACTTC
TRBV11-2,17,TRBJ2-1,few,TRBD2,CASSQDVAGASYNEQFF,TGCGCCAGCAGCCAAGATGTAGCGGGAGCGTCCTACAATGAGCAGTTCTTC
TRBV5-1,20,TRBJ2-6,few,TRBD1,CASSLEGQGALRSGANVLTF,TGCGCCAGCAGCTTGGAAGGACAGGGGGCGTTACGGTCTGGGGCCAACGTCCTGACTTTC
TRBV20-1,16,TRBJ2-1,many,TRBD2,CSATTSSGTRGNEQFF,TGCAGTGCGACGACCTCCTCCGGGACTAGAGGCAATGAGCAGTTCTTC
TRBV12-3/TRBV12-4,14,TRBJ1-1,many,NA,CASSLAGQNTEAFF,TGTGCCAGCAGTTTAGCTGGCCAGAACACTGAAGCTTTCTTT
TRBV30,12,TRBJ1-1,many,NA,CAWSVSEGSAFF,TGTGCCTGGAGTGTATCGGAGGGATCAGCTTTCTTT
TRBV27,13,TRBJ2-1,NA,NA,CASSFYSHNEQFF,TGTGCCAGCAGTTTTTACAGTCACAATGAGCAGTTCTTC
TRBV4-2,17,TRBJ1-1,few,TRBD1,CASSQDWDRGRGTEAFF,TGTGCCAGCAGCCAAGATTGGGACAGGGGGCGAGGGACTGAAGCTTTCTTT
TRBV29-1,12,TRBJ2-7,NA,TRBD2,CSGTSGSYEQYF,TGCAGCGGGACTAGCGGATCCTACGAGCAGTACTTC
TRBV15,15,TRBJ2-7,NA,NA,CATSIHRDRGYEQYF,TGTGCCACCAGCATACACCGGGATCGGGGCTACGAGCAGTACTTC
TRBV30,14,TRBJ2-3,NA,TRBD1,CAWRTGVGTDTQYF,TGTGCCTGGAGGACAGGGGTTGGCACAGATACGCAGTATTTT
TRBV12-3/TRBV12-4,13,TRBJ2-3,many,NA,CASRFKLQGVQYF,TGTGCCAGCAGGTTCAAACTACAGGGCGTGCAGTATTTT
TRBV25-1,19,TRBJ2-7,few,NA,CASSEVQLAKQNLPNEQYF,TGTGCCAGCAGTGAAGTCCAACTAGCAAAACAGAATTTGCCCAACGAGCAGTACTTC